Below are 16 T cell receptor beta chains sequenced from a single sample in a study of blood T cells in healthy people across ages. A second about 7 to 11 cycle PCR used barcoded and J-beta primers. TCRdb used MiXCR to reprocess the 5' RACE reads, holding one entry per CDR3 protein. The table lists about 1,500,000 distinct CDR3 sequences, approximately 42% of them singletons. Sequencing input: blood. These receptors came from a woman younger than 35 in good health.

This clonotype was picked up a small number of times. This chain uses TRBV5-1 with TRBJ2-3, with a tentative D call TRBD2 (6 bases). Germline V gives CDR1 SGHRS, CDR2 YFSETQ. V lost 3 bases and J lost 6, with 17 bases in between. CDR3 length: 15 amino acids. The CDR3 coding sequence is TGCGCCAGCAGCTCCGGGACTCCTGTGGGCGATACGCAGTATTTT. Protein: CASSSGTPVGDTQYF.

This clonotype has only a few counts. For the CDR3, the DNA is TGCAGTGCCCATCCGACTAGCGGGAGAGAGACCCAGTACTTC. It encodes CSAHPTSGRETQYF. This sequence joins TRBV20-1 and TRBJ2-5; the match to TRBD2 covers 12 bases. Germline assignment: CDR1 DFQATT and CDR2 SNEGSKA (reference sequence). The J segment lost 4 bases and the V segment lost 6 bases, leaving 6 bases of the junction unmatched. This CDR3 contains 14 residues.

The chain uses TRBV29-1 and TRBJ1-2; D is unresolved. This CDR3 is 11 amino acids long. CDR1 is SQVTM and CDR2 is ANQGSEA in the germline V gene. The ends were cut back, 3 bases at V and 8 bases at J, with 10 bases in the middle. The CDR3 nucleotides are TGCAGCGTTGATCTTGGGAGCGGCTACACCTTC. Encoded protein: CSVDLGSGYTF. Drawing the rest from reference TRBV29-1 and TRBJ1-2, the complete variable domain is SAVISQKPSRDICQRGTSLTIQCQVDSQVTMMFWYRQQPGQSLTLIATANQGSEATYESGFVIDKFPISRPNLTFSTLTVSNMSPEDSSIYLCSVDLGSGYTFGSGTRLTVV.

The rearrangement links TRBV5-1 to TRBJ2-1, with 12 nucleotides matching TRBD2. The V gene's germline CDR1 is SGHRS and CDR2 YFSETQ. There are 16 residues in the CDR3. The V gene end was trimmed by 2 bases and the J gene end by 6 bases; junction bases not matched to a gene: 6. The CDR3 loop is CASSFSTSGRFNEQFF. As DNA, the CDR3 is TGCGCCAGCAGCTTTAGTACTAGCGGGAGGTTCAATGAGCAGTTCTTC.

The V and J genes are TRBV20-1 and TRBJ2-5; 8 bases fit TRBD2. CDR3 length: 12 amino acids. J lost 5 bases, V lost 6 bases, and 5 bases had no gene match. CDR1 is DFQATT and CDR2 is SNEGSKA in the germline V gene (reference sequence). As DNA, the CDR3 is TGCAGTGCCCTTGGCGGGGGGGAGACCCAGTACTTC. It is translated as CSALGGGETQYF.

The CDR3 DNA reads as TGTGCCAGCAGATCGACAGGGGACCAGCCCCAGCATTTT. It encodes CASRSTGDQPQHF. This chain links TRBV28 with TRBJ1-5; 8 nucleotides agree with TRBD1. The germline V gene encodes CDR1 MDHEN and CDR2 SYDVKM. This CDR3 is built from 13 residues. J gave up 7 bases and V 6 bases, and 5 bases lay outside the gene matches.

This clonotype was seen more than once but under ten times. The chain is built from TRBV12-5 and TRBJ2-1, with 11 nucleotides matching TRBD2. CDR3 size: 15 residues. The germline CDR1 and CDR2 sequences are LGHNT and FRNRAP. The V gene end was trimmed by 4 bases and the J gene end by 6 bases; junction bases not matched to a gene: 5. CDR3 nucleotide sequence: TGTGCTAGTGGTTCCGCACTAGCGGGAGCCAATGAGCAGTTCTTC. Translating it yields CASGSALAGANEQFF.

This chain joins TRBV20-1 and TRBJ2-1, with D possibly being TRBD2 (6 bases). Between the trimmed V and J ends, which lost 0 bases and 0 bases, there was a span of 15 bases. The CDR3 length is 17 residues. Germline V lookup: CDR1 DFQATT, CDR2 SNEGSKA (reference sequence). CDR3 bases: TGCAGTGCTAGAGATCTGGAGGGAGACCTCTCCTACAATGAGCAGTTCTTC. This codes for CSARDLEGDLSYNEQFF.

The genes are TRBV2 and TRBJ1-2, with D maybe TRBD1 (5 bases). The germline gives CDR1 SNHLY, CDR2 FYNNEI. The CDR3 runs to 14 residues. V lost 4 bases, J lost 5 bases, and 14 bases lay in between. This chain's CDR3 is CASSALSGPYGYTF. The CDR3 DNA sequence: TGTGCCAGCAGTGCCCTATCGGGGCCGTATGGCTACACCTTC.

In this sample, this clonotype turned up many times. The rearrangement links TRBV14 to TRBJ2-3; no clear D gene. CDR1 and CDR2 (germline): SGHDN, FVKESK. The CDR3 runs to 13 residues. With 4 bases removed from V and 5 bases from J, the gap between germline ends came to 10 bases. Here the CDR3 DNA reads TGTGCCAGCAGCCCCTTCGGCGAAGATACGCAGTATTTT. It encodes CASSPFGEDTQYF.

V is TRBV7-9 and J is TRBJ2-7; D is perhaps TRBD1 (5 bases). The V end lost 5 bases, the J end lost 0 bases, and 20 bases lay between the germline ends. CDR3 length: 17 residues. Germline V gene data show CDR1 as SEHNR and CDR2 as FQNEAQ (reference sequence). CDR3 DNA sequence: TGTGCCAGCAGCCCCCCGAGGCGCGTACAGGACTCCTACGAGCAGTACTTC. This gives the protein CASSPPRRVQDSYEQYF.

This clonotype appeared a few times. The V call is TRBV20-1, the J call TRBJ1-2, with TRBD1 as a possible D gene (6 bases). The CDR3 has 15 residues. V lost 1 base, J lost 7 bases, and 19 bases lay in between. Per the germline V gene, CDR1 is DFQATT and CDR2 is SNEGSKA (reference sequence). The CDR3 sequence: CSARGGQGDESGYTF. The CDR3 DNA reads as TGCAGTGCTAGAGGGGGGCAGGGAGACGAGTCTGGCTACACCTTC.

The chain combines TRBV6-1 with TRBJ2-2, with 8 bases aligning to TRBD1. Trimming cost V 8 bases and J 5 bases; bases outside gene matches: 7. Germline V CDR1 and CDR2: MNHNS, SASEGT. CDR3 length equals 14 residues. The CDR3, as DNA: TGTGCCAGCGACAGGGGTCAATCTACCGGGGAGCTGTTTTTT. It encodes CASDRGQSTGELFF.

Ten or more counts support this clonotype. The V gene is TRBV7-9, the J gene TRBJ2-4; 7 bases match TRBD2. CDR3 length: 15 amino acids. V gave up 1 base and J gave up 7 bases; unmatched junction bases: 7. Per the germline V gene, CDR1 is SEHNR and CDR2 is FQNEAQ (reference sequence). In nucleotides, the CDR3 is TGTGCCAGCAGCTTAGTAAGTCTAGCGGAGAACATTCAGTACTTC. Translated, it gives CASSLVSLAENIQYF.

This chain connects TRBV2 to TRBJ2-7; 8 positions match TRBD2. The V gene's germline CDR1 is SNHLY and CDR2 FYNNEI. V lost 3 bases and J lost 4; bases outside the gene matches: 5. This CDR3 has 14 residues. The CDR3 spells CASSDPGGKYEQYF. The CDR3, as DNA: TGTGCCAGCAGTGATCCGGGGGGGAAGTACGAGCAGTACTTC.

A few counts support this clonotype. This chain links TRBV7-2 with TRBJ2-7, with D uncertain. V was cut by 1 base and J by 7 bases, with 17 bases left in between. There are 15 residues in the CDR3. The V gene's germline CDR1 is SGHTA and CDR2 FQGNSA. The DNA of the CDR3 is TGTGCCAGCAGCTTAGAACCTCGCAATACGTTAGAGCAGTACTTC. Translating it yields CASSLEPRNTLEQYF. The variable domain in full, completed from reference TRBV7-2 and TRBJ2-7, reads GAGVSQSPSNKVTEKGKDVELRCDPISGHTALYWYRQSLGQGLEFLIYFQGNSAPDKSGLPSDRFSAERTGGSVSTLTIQRTQQEDSAVYLCASSLEPRNTLEQYFGPGTRLTVT.